A single sample gave rise to the 11 T cell receptor beta chains below, sequenced in a study of long-term antiretroviral therapy in people with HIV. Researchers ran immunoSEQ v3.0 at survey level. Here immunoSEQ multiplex PCR was the method, and the copy in TCRdb shows in-frame clones only, minus some. The table has about 22,000 clones, around four fifths seen once. Sequenced material: unsorted PBMCs, taken roughly 4 years after starting antiretroviral therapy. The receptors originated from a young man with HIV.

The chain carries TRBV7-9 and TRBJ2-2, with D hard to call. The ends were cut back, 6 bases at V and 6 bases at J, with 8 bases in the middle. The CDR3 runs to 12 residues. Germline loops: CDR1 SEHNR, CDR2 FQNEAQ (reference sequence). The CDR3 coding sequence is TGTGCCAGCAGATTCGGGCCCGGGGAGCTGTTTTTT. Amino acids: CASRFGPGELFF.

The gene calls are TRBV20-1 and TRBJ2-2; D not certain. Germline values: CDR1 DFQATT, CDR2 SNEGSKA (reference sequence). CDR3 size: 11 residues. V dropped 0 bases and J dropped 6 bases, with 2 bases sitting between them. The CDR3, as DNA: TGCAGTGCTAGAGAGGCCGGGGAGCTGTTTTTT. It translates to CSAREAGELFF.

The rearrangement joins TRBV9 to TRBJ2-5, with D possibly being TRBD2 (6 bases). V shed 5 bases and J shed 2 bases, with 13 bases lying between them. The CDR3 runs 14 residues. The germline V gene encodes CDR1 SGDLS and CDR2 YYNGEE. DNA for the CDR3: TGTGCCAGCAGGGCCGGGACTTATCAAGAGACCCAGTACTTC. Translation gives CASRAGTYQETQYF.

This chain links TRBV2 with TRBJ1-2, with 9 bases aligning to TRBD1. Per germline, CDR1 SNHLY and CDR2 FYNNEI. V lost 2 bases, J lost 1 base, and 2 bases stayed unmatched. The CDR3 is 15 residues long. CDR3 sequence (DNA): TGTGCCAGCAGTGAATTGGACAGGGGTAACTATGGCTACACCTTC. It encodes CASSELDRGNYGYTF.

This clone was seen only a few times. The rearrangement uses TRBV5-4 and TRBJ1-6, with D possibly matching TRBD1 (5 bases). The germline CDR1 and CDR2 sequences are SGHNT and YYREEE (reference sequence). Trimming shortened V by 0 bases and J by 10 bases, and 5 bases separated the two germline ends. The CDR3 loop spans 12 amino acids. CDR3 coding DNA: TGTGCCAGCAGCTTGGGGGGCTCACCCCTCCACTTT. It is translated as CASSLGGSPLHF.

The gene calls are TRBV4-1 and TRBJ1-1, with D maybe TRBD1 (6 bases). V was shortened by 1 base and J by 0 bases, with 12 bases between the two germline ends. Per germline, CDR1 MGHRA and CDR2 YSYEKL. This CDR3 has 16 amino acids. CDR3 loop: CASSQVTGTLNTEAFF. CDR3 sequence (DNA): TGCGCCAGCAGCCAAGTCACAGGGACCCTGAACACTGAAGCTTTCTTT.

The CDR3: CASSPTPLSNQPQHF. The CDR3 region has the DNA TGCGCCAGCAGCCCAACACCTCTTAGCAATCAGCCCCAGCATTTT. The chain links TRBV4-1 to TRBJ1-5, with D unclear. V was cut by 4 bases and J by 0 bases, with 10 bases left in between. Germline-derived CDR1 and CDR2 are MGHRA and YSYEKL. The CDR3 runs 15 residues.

This chain links TRBV7-9 with TRBJ1-2; D perhaps matches TRBD1 (6 bases). The germline gives CDR1 SEHNR, CDR2 FQNEAQ (reference sequence). This CDR3 is 18 amino acids long. V lost 0 bases and J 2 bases, leaving 19 bases between the germline ends. This CDR3 is CASSLALGLQGHNYGYTF. CDR3 bases: TGTGCCAGCAGCTTAGCACTAGGACTACAGGGACACAACTATGGCTACACCTTC. The full variable domain, completed using reference TRBV7-9 and TRBJ1-2, is DTGVSQNPRHKITKRGQNVTFRCDPISEHNRLYWYRQTLGQGPEFLTYFQNEAQLEKSRLLSDRFSAERPKGSFSTLEIQRTEQGDSAMYLCASSLALGLQGHNYGYTFGSGTRLTVV.

The rearrangement links TRBV10-3 to TRBJ1-2, with 8 nucleotides matching TRBD1. The germline V gene has CDR1 ENHRY and CDR2 SYGVKD. J gave up 2 bases and V 6 bases, and 2 bases lay outside the gene matches. The CDR3 runs 13 residues. Here the CDR3 reads CAIRRQGNYGYTF. CDR3 in DNA: TGTGCCATCAGACGACAGGGGAACTATGGCTACACCTTC.

This chain uses TRBV5-1 with TRBJ2-2; 11 nucleotides match TRBD2. Germline assignment: CDR1 SGHRS and CDR2 YFSETQ. Trimming at V came to 9 bases and at J to 3 bases, leaving 7 bases not matched to a gene. CDR3 size: 15 residues. CDR3 protein: CATRLAGWDTGELFF. CDR3 DNA sequence: TGCGCCACCCGACTAGCGGGGTGGGACACCGGGGAGCTGTTTTTT.

The CDR3 here is CASSQEAGKLFF. The CDR3 nucleotides are TGCGCCAGCAGCCAAGAGGCGGGAAAACTGTTTTTT. The V gene is TRBV4-1, the J gene TRBJ1-4; D not certain. Trimming stripped 0 bases from V and 10 bases from J, with 6 bases between. The CDR3 spans 12 residues. Germline values: CDR1 MGHRA, CDR2 YSYEKL.